Here is one TCR beta chain with its context. Sequenced by immunoSEQ multiplex PCR; TCRdb stores in-frame clones only, minus some. The sample contains 95,000 or so clones, 81% of which appear only once. The V end lost 3 bases, the J end lost 2 bases, and 11 bases lay between the germline ends. CDR1 is MNHNY and CDR2 is SVGAGI in the germline V gene (reference sequence). This CDR3 comprises 14 residues. The data derive from a study of blood T cell repertoires in COVID-19. The sequence came from a man aged 80 or over with COVID-19, enrolled during active disease. Sequencing was done on a sample of peripheral blood. This chain uses TRBV6-6 with TRBJ2-7; D might be TRBD2 (5 bases). CDR3 loop: CASSYMGSTYEQYF. The DNA for the CDR3 is TGTGCCAGCAGTTATATGGGGAGTACCTACGAGCAGTACTTC.